Here is one TCR beta chain with its context. Antigen specificity is unknown. The table came from immunoSEQ multiplex PCR; TCRdb's copy has only in-frame clones and leaves some out. The sample yields about 120,000 clones, about 90% seen once. The data originate from a study of T cell responses to AZD1222 COVID-19 vaccine. The overall study: Investigators merged groups given second doses at roughly 4 or roughly 12 weeks.

Study results and limitations: No repertoire was sampled before or during the peak T cell response, only after it. Clonal diversity was possibly underestimated, and white British individuals and females predominated among donors.

With 5 bases removed from V and 1 base from J, the gap between germline ends came to 12 bases. From germline, CDR1 is SGHNT and CDR2 YENEEA. The CDR3 runs 14 residues. The receptor's source is an adult in good health. The chain links TRBV11-3 to TRBJ2-7, with D tentatively TRBD2 (5 bases). This specimen consisted of peripheral blood, obtained on day 0 of AZD1222 vaccination. The CDR3 spells CASSQNPGSYEQYF. CDR3 DNA sequence: TGTGCCAGCAGCCAGAATCCGGGGTCCTACGAGCAGTACTTC.